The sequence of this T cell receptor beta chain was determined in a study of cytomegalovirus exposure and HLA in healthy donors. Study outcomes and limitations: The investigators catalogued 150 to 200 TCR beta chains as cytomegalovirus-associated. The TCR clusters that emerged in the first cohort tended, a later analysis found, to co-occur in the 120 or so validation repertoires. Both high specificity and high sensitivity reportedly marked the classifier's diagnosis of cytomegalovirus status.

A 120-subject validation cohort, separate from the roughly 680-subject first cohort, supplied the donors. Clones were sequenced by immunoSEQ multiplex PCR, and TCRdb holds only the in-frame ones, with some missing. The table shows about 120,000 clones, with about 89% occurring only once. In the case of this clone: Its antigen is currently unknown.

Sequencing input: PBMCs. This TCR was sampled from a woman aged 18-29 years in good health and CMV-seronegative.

The CDR3 is CASSLASDGYTF. Written as DNA, the CDR3 is TGTGCCAGCAGCTTGGCCTCGGATGGCTACACCTTC. The chain is built from TRBV5-6 and TRBJ1-2; D remains ambiguous. This CDR3 spans 12 amino acids. The V end lost 0 bases, the J end lost 6 bases, and 6 bases lay between the germline ends. Germline assignment: CDR1 SGHDT and CDR2 YYEEEE.